These 26 T cell receptor beta chains were all obtained from the same sample, sequenced in a study of control samples from healthy donors and cancer patients. This table comes from immunoSEQ multiplex PCR, and its TCRdb copy is limited to in-frame clones, with some not included. The sample yields 80,000 or so clones, over 80% seen once. Sample: blood. The origin of the receptors is a woman aged 55-70 years in good health.

The chain carries TRBV5-8 and TRBJ2-2; TRBD1 agrees at 7 bases. CDR3 length: 16 residues. Germline CDR1 is SGHTS and CDR2 is YDEGEE. The trim removed 4 bases at V and 0 bases at J, leaving 6 bases unmatched. CDR3 in DNA: TGTGCCAGCAGCAAGGGACAGACCACGAACACCGGGGAGCTGTTTTTT. It is translated as CASSKGQTTNTGELFF.

The V call is TRBV4-1, the J call TRBJ2-2, with D unclear. The length of the CDR3 is 16 residues. The germline CDR1 and CDR2 sequences are MGHRA and YSYEKL. The V end was cut by 1 base, the J end by 4 bases, with 13 bases between. CDR3 in DNA: TGCGCCAGCAGCCAAGGGGTGGGTAGGAGCACCGGGGAGCTGTTTTTT. This gives the protein CASSQGVGRSTGELFF.

The chain carries TRBV18 and TRBJ2-2; 10 bases are shared with TRBD1. J was trimmed by 3 bases and V by 3 bases; bases with no gene match: 7. CDR1 is KGHSH, CDR2 LQKENI, per germline. This CDR3 region has 17 residues. The CDR3 region has the DNA TGTGCCAGCTCACCGCTCGACAGGGGGCGAGACACCGGGGAGCTGTTTTTT. It yields the protein CASSPLDRGRDTGELFF.

This chain connects TRBV28 to TRBJ2-7; 7 bases match TRBD1. Trimming removed 5 bases from V and 2 bases from J; junction bases left unmatched: 3. Per the germline V gene, CDR1 is MDHEN and CDR2 is SYDVKM. This CDR3 contains 13 residues. CDR3 loop: CASSDRVPYEQYF. The CDR3 DNA follows: TGTGCCAGCAGTGACAGGGTCCCCTACGAGCAGTACTTC.

The chain joins TRBV29-1 to TRBJ1-2; 7 nucleotides align to TRBD1. The CDR3 is made up of 12 amino acids. V gave up 6 bases and J gave up 3 bases; unmatched junction bases: 4. Per the germline V gene, CDR1 is SQVTM and CDR2 is ANQGSEA. The CDR3 region is CSVNTGDYGYTF. In nucleotides, the CDR3 is TGCAGCGTGAACACAGGGGACTATGGCTACACCTTC.

The chain joins TRBV27 to TRBJ2-3; D uncertain. The germline gives CDR1 MNHEY, CDR2 SMNVEV (reference sequence). Deletions cut 10 bases from V and 2 bases from J, with 10 bases between. This CDR3 is 12 amino acids long. The CDR3 DNA is TGTGCCACCCGTTCCGCCACAGATACGCAGTATTTT. It specifies CATRSATDTQYF.

The rearrangement uses TRBV5-1 and TRBJ2-7; D possibly corresponds to TRBD1 (6 bases). The CDR3 has 16 amino acids. V lost 4 bases and J lost 2, with 19 bases in between. Germline lookup yields CDR1 SGHRS and CDR2 YFSETQ. Here the CDR3 reads CASSPRYLGDTYEQYF. CDR3 nucleotide sequence: TGCGCCAGCAGCCCTAGGTACCTAGGGGACACCTACGAGCAGTACTTC.

V is TRBV19 and J is TRBJ1-1; 9 nucleotides align to TRBD1. The J segment lost 0 bases and the V segment lost 0 bases, leaving 8 bases of the junction unmatched. This CDR3 contains 18 residues. Germline assignment: CDR1 LNHDA and CDR2 SQIVND (reference sequence). CDR3 DNA sequence: TGTGCCAGTAGTATAGAGCCGGACAGGGGCTACATGAACACTGAAGCTTTCTTT. Amino acid sequence: CASSIEPDRGYMNTEAFF.

The chain carries TRBV11-1 and TRBJ2-3, with TRBD1 matching over 7 bases. CDR1 and CDR2 from the germline V gene are SGHAT and FQDESV (reference sequence). The ends lost 5 bases at V and 2 bases at J; junction bases unmatched: 4. The CDR3 has 14 amino acids. The CDR3 region has the DNA TGTGCCAGCAGCCCGGGGACAGCCACAGATACGCAGTATTTT. Translation: CASSPGTATDTQYF.

The chain links TRBV28 to TRBJ1-6; D might be TRBD1 (6 bases). CDR3 length: 14 amino acids. Between the trimmed V and J ends, which lost 6 bases and 7 bases, there was a span of 13 bases. Germline CDR1 reads MDHEN; CDR2 reads SYDVKM. The CDR3 sequence: CASREDRMNSPLHF. CDR3 nucleotide sequence: TGTGCCAGCAGGGAGGACAGAATGAATTCACCCCTCCACTTT.

The chain is built from TRBV6-1 and TRBJ2-5; D gene unclear. Between the trimmed V and J ends, which lost 2 bases and 5 bases, there was a span of 6 bases. This CDR3 is built from 12 residues. The germline gives CDR1 MNHNS, CDR2 SASEGT. The CDR3 nucleotides read TGTGCCAGCAGTGAAATGGGGGAGACCCAGTACTTC. The encoded protein is CASSEMGETQYF.

The rearrangement uses TRBV21-1 and TRBJ2-6; the table's D call, TRBD1, was not checked against the DNA. TRBV21-1 is classified as a pseudogene. The CDR3 spans 16 residues. This CDR3 reads CASSKQGARGANVLTF. For the CDR3, the DNA is TGTGCCAGCAGCAAACAGGGGGCGCGAGGGGCCAACGTCCTGACTTTC.

This chain links TRBV7-9 with TRBJ1-5; D remains ambiguous. There are 14 residues in the CDR3. CDR1 and CDR2 (germline): SEHNR, FQNEAQ (reference sequence). V was pared by 5 bases and J by 0 bases, with 8 bases between. The CDR3: CASSPTDSNQPQHF. In DNA, the CDR3 is TGTGCCAGCAGCCCGACGGATAGCAATCAGCCCCAGCATTTT.

The rearrangement uses TRBV30 and TRBJ2-2; D gene ambiguous. With 8 bases removed from V and 8 bases from J, the gap between germline ends came to 21 bases. Germline V lookup: CDR1 GTSNPN, CDR2 SVGIG (reference sequence). The CDR3 runs 14 residues. The CDR3, as DNA: TGTGCCGGACGACGCTCCGGAAGCAAGGGGGAGCTGTTTTTT. Amino acids: CAGRRSGSKGELFF.

This sequence joins TRBV30 and TRBJ2-1; TRBD2 is a possible D gene (6 bases). The CDR3 consists of 13 residues. Germline CDR1 and CDR2: GTSNPN and SVGIG (reference sequence). V shed 4 bases and J shed 4 bases, with 11 bases lying between them. This chain's CDR3 is CAWTPGSYNEQFF. The CDR3 DNA follows: TGTGCCTGGACCCCCGGGAGTTACAATGAGCAGTTCTTC.

The chain is built from TRBV4-1 and TRBJ2-4; 11 bases map to TRBD2. CDR3 size: 18 residues. From germline, CDR1 is MGHRA and CDR2 YSYEKL. J was trimmed by 4 bases and V by 1 base; bases with no gene match: 9. The CDR3 loop is CASSQGEGTSGFKNIQYF. The DNA of the CDR3 is TGCGCCAGCAGCCAAGGGGAAGGGACTAGCGGCTTTAAAAACATTCAGTACTTC.

This chain links TRBV7-2 with TRBJ2-1, with a tentative D call TRBD2 (5 bases). Germline assignment: CDR1 SGHTA and CDR2 FQGNSA. Trimming left V 8 bases short and J 5 bases short, with 10 bases between. The CDR3 totals 12 residues. CDR3 sequence (DNA): TGTGCCAGCTCCCGGGAACACAATGAGCAGTTCTTC. This gives the protein CASSREHNEQFF.

The rearrangement joins TRBV5-6 to TRBJ1-2, with TRBD1 identical over 10 bases. There are 15 residues in the CDR3. J was trimmed by 7 bases and V by 0 bases; bases with no gene match: 6. Germline CDR1 reads SGHDT; CDR2 reads YYEEEE. Here the CDR3 reads CASSLDGTGAGGYTF. The CDR3 DNA follows: TGTGCCAGCAGCTTGGATGGGACAGGGGCTGGTGGCTACACCTTC.

The chain joins TRBV7-9 to TRBJ1-2; 9 nucleotides line up with TRBD1. V lost 10 bases to trimming and J lost 7 bases; unmatched junction nucleotides: 10. The CDR3 loop spans 13 amino acids. CDR1 is SEHNR, CDR2 FQNEAQ, per germline (reference sequence). The DNA for the CDR3 is TGTGCCACCAGACAGGGGGGTCTAGGTGGCTACACCTTC. As protein: CATRQGGLGGYTF.

The V gene is TRBV6-1, the J gene TRBJ2-5; possible D gene TRBD1, 6 bases. V lost 3 bases and J 1 base, leaving 9 bases between the germline ends. Germline V gene data show CDR1 as MNHNS and CDR2 as SASEGT. The CDR3 runs to 14 residues. CDR3 loop: CASSDGQIQETQYF. The DNA of the CDR3 is TGTGCCAGCAGTGATGGACAGATCCAAGAGACCCAGTACTTC.

V is TRBV18 and J is TRBJ1-5; no clear D gene. Germline assignment: CDR1 KGHSH and CDR2 LQKENI. V lost 5 bases, J lost 5 bases, and 10 bases lay in between. There are 13 residues in the CDR3. The CDR3 DNA follows: TGTGCCAGCTCAGTCGGGCTCGATCAGCCCCAGCATTTT. Translated: CASSVGLDQPQHF.

The chain combines TRBV14 with TRBJ1-6; tentative D call: TRBD1 (5 bases). The germline gives CDR1 SGHDN, CDR2 FVKESK. The CDR3 covers 15 residues. Trimming removed 1 base at V and 5 bases at J, with 9 bases between. CDR3 nucleotide sequence: TGTGCCAGCAGCCAAGGCGCAGGGCATAATTCACCCCTCCACTTT. It translates to CASSQGAGHNSPLHF.

The V call is TRBV5-4, the J call TRBJ2-7, with TRBD1 matching 7 bases. Trimming removed 4 bases from V and 0 bases from J; junction bases left unmatched: 7. Germline values: CDR1 SGHNT, CDR2 YYREEE (reference sequence). The CDR3 has 15 amino acids. The chain's CDR3 is CASSPDRVHSYEQYF. The CDR3 region has the DNA TGTGCCAGCAGCCCAGACAGGGTTCACTCCTACGAGCAGTACTTC.

This chain joins TRBV6-5 and TRBJ1-4, with D unclear. The CDR3 contains 14 residues. With 8 bases removed from V and 6 bases from J, the gap between germline ends came to 16 bases. Germline loops: CDR1 MNHEY, CDR2 SVGAGI. The CDR3 loop reads CASQRPGSDEKLFF. Here the CDR3 DNA reads TGTGCCAGCCAGAGGCCGGGGAGTGATGAAAAACTGTTTTTT.

The CDR3 loop is CATSRDSSGGFPDTQYF. The CDR3 region has the DNA TGTGCCACCAGCAGAGATTCTAGCGGAGGGTTCCCAGATACGCAGTATTTT. This chain connects TRBV15 to TRBJ2-3, with 7 bases matching TRBD2. The germline V gene has CDR1 LNHNV and CDR2 YYDKDF (reference sequence). This CDR3 has 17 amino acids. Trimming removed 0 bases from V and 4 bases from J; junction bases left unmatched: 10.

Note on this clone: This sample also contains other DNA sequences that code for the same CDR3. The rearrangement links TRBV28 to TRBJ1-5; D is perhaps TRBD1 (5 bases). Germline CDR1 is MDHEN and CDR2 is SYDVKM. V gave up 6 bases and J gave up 6 bases, with 9 bases separating them. This CDR3 contains 12 residues. The CDR3 here is CASSRGSQPQHF. CDR3 nucleotides: TGTGCCAGCAGCCGGGGCAGTCAGCCCCAGCATTTT. Drawing the rest from reference TRBV28 and TRBJ1-5, the complete variable domain is DVKVTQSSRYLVKRTGEKVFLECVQDMDHENMFWYRQDPGLGLRLIYFSYDVKMKEKGDIPEGYSVSREKKERFSLILESASTNQTSMYLCASSRGSQPQHFGDGTRLSIL.